The next 8 T cell receptor beta chains were all read from a single sample in a study of radiation and T cells in renal cell carcinoma. Clones were sequenced by immunoSEQ multiplex PCR, and TCRdb holds only the in-frame ones, with some missing. The sample shows some 80,000 clones, approximately 86% of them seen only once. Sample time point: blood 2 weeks post-SBRT. Treatment reported: 15 Gy SBRT to primary tumor, nephrectomy 4 weeks later. Specimen: blood, collected from a patient whose treatment included radiotherapy and nephrectomy. The receptors shown here come from a woman aged 50 to 60 with renal cell carcinoma.

CDR3: CASSLEGTSGRAASYEQYF. Written as DNA, the CDR3 is TGTGCCAGCAGCTTGGAGGGGACTAGCGGGAGGGCCGCAAGCTACGAGCAGTACTTC. The rearrangement uses TRBV5-7 and TRBJ2-7; 16 bases map to TRBD2. TRBV5-7 belongs to the ORF category, with a function that is uncertain. The CDR3 length is 19 residues. V was clipped by 0 bases and J by 3 bases; unmatched bases: 9.

This chain links TRBV4-1 with TRBJ2-7, with 10 bases identical to TRBD2. V was clipped by 3 bases and J by 6 bases; unmatched bases: 8. The length of the CDR3 is 15 residues. Germline CDR1 and CDR2: MGHRA and YSYEKL. The CDR3 sequence: CASSQNPGLAFEQYF. The CDR3 DNA reads TGCGCCAGCAGCCAGAATCCGGGACTAGCGTTCGAGCAGTACTTC.

The chain combines TRBV9 with TRBJ2-2, with D hard to call. V was clipped by 4 bases and J by 5 bases, with 6 bases between them. Germline values: CDR1 SGDLS, CDR2 YYNGEE. The CDR3 extends over 12 amino acids. The CDR3 loop is CASSPRTGELFF. The CDR3 region has the DNA TGTGCCAGCAGCCCTAGGACCGGGGAGCTGTTTTTT.

V usage is TRBV19 and J usage is TRBJ2-2; TRBD2 agrees at 10 bases. CDR1 and CDR2 (germline): LNHDA, SQIVND (reference sequence). This CDR3 has 14 residues. CDR3 sequence (DNA): TGTGCTGGGAGGGCTAGCGGGAGTATCGGGGAGCTGTTTTTT. Amino acid sequence: CAGRASGSIGELFF.

The V gene is TRBV19, the J gene TRBJ2-2; D might be TRBD1 or TRBD2, each matching 5 bases. This CDR3 contains 17 residues. V shed 1 base and J shed 0 bases, with 12 bases lying between them. Germline CDR1 LNHDA, CDR2 SQIVND (reference sequence). In nucleotides, the CDR3 is TGTGCCAGTAGTATAGGCAGGGACCTTGCGAACACCGGGGAGCTGTTTTTT. Protein: CASSIGRDLANTGELFF.

The chain recombines TRBV15 with TRBJ2-5; D is unclear. The germline CDR1 and CDR2 sequences are LNHNV and YYDKDF (reference sequence). CDR3 size: 14 residues. Trimming stripped 2 bases from V and 5 bases from J, with 12 bases between. In nucleotides, the CDR3 is TGTGCCACCAGCAGACACCGAGCCGGGGAGACCCAGTACTTC. Encoded protein: CATSRHRAGETQYF.

V usage is TRBV5-1 and J usage is TRBJ2-7, with 7 bases fitting TRBD1. The CDR3 spans 13 residues. V gave up 4 bases and J gave up 5 bases; unmatched junction bases: 6. Germline assignment: CDR1 SGHRS and CDR2 YFSETQ. DNA for the CDR3: TGCGCCAGCAGCCTCGGGACAGTTAACGAGCAGTACTTC. Protein product: CASSLGTVNEQYF.

V usage is TRBV5-1 and J usage is TRBJ2-2, with a possible D match to TRBD1 (5 bases). The CDR3 length is 14 residues. Trimming shortened V by 4 bases and J by 0 bases, and 7 bases separated the two germline ends. The germline V gene encodes CDR1 SGHRS and CDR2 YFSETQ. This CDR3 is CASSATANTGELFF. DNA for the CDR3: TGCGCCAGCAGCGCGACAGCGAACACCGGGGAGCTGTTTTTT. The variable domain in full, completed from reference TRBV5-1 and TRBJ2-2, reads KAGVTQTPRYLIKTRGQQVTLSCSPISGHRSVSWYQQTPGQGLQFLFEYFSETQRNKGNFPGRFSGRQFSNSRSEMNVSTLELGDSALYLCASSATANTGELFFGEGSRLTVL.